Included here is one T cell receptor (beta chain) sequence, with context. It lacks a known antigen. There are no base qualities to consult, and no much larger clone falls within one base. Enrolling through a virtual design, the prospective study's participants ranged in age from roughly 18 to 90 years and lived across more than 20 United States geographic areas. Cohort assignment in the prospective study relied on participant-reported clinical history from a screening survey and a study questionnaire. Each participant in the prospective study had whole blood, serum and a nasopharyngeal or oropharyngeal swab collected by mobile phlebotomists. Prospective study participants could optionally give additional blood draws and questionnaires over an approximately two-month period. Blood samples from the prospective study were shipped frozen or at room temperature prior to DNA extraction. The immunoSEQ Assay, a bias-controlled multiplex PCR, was used to amplify TCRbeta CDR3 regions from genomic DNA. Concerning the study's data processing: The number of nucleated cells in each sample was estimated by amplification of reference gene primers within the assay. To quantify the absolute abundance of each unique TCRbeta CDR3 rearrangement, sequence reads were collapsed and filtered. Productive Simpson clonality was computed per sample as the square root of Simpson's diversity index over productive rearrangements. The immuneACCESS repertoire file appears here via TCRdb, limited to in-frame rearrangements. These files lack a portion of the clones; in checked studies, under half of the deficit traces to unresolved V genes, and the cause of the others is not known. V and J calls and clone size follow that table, whereas D and trimming were derived from the DNA. This sample comprises around 320,000 clones, 90% of them detected only once. The ten largest account for approximately 4.3% of the sample.

The germline V gene encodes CDR1 MDHEN and CDR2 SYDVKM. The CDR3 has 15 amino acids, counting the end cysteine and phenylalanine. Of all the DNA, just the CDR3 is kept, 45 bases in frame from base 1. Trimming leaves V shorter by 8 bases and J shorter by 5 bases, with the junction holding 11 bases beyond the gene matches. This record belongs to a study of blood T cell repertoires in COVID-19 (dated by TCRdb to about 2020). For the study in its entirety: Collaborator samples came from the United States, Italy and Spain and covered acute and convalescent phases of COVID-19. The material from the prospective study consisted of cDNA or gDNA derived from T cells, B-cell-depleted T cells, or PBMCs. The dataset comprised deeply sampled blood TCRbeta repertoires from subjects exposed to, actively infected with, or recovered from COVID-19. A freely available public database, intended as a resource for researchers studying the immune response to SARS-CoV-2, is where the repertoires were released. The samples were drawn from two sources: the first 160 participants of the ongoing ImmuneRACE study, and over 950 subjects contributed by 6 global collaborators. Sample metadata almost always included a de-identified subject ID, COVID-19 status, age in years and sex. Where available, HLA class I and class II types were obtained from metadata supplied by the sample provider rather than from assay-based typing. General study outcomes and caveats: The amount of clinical and demographic metadata varied by source and participant and was provided uncurated.

The sequence was obtained from a woman aged 18 to 35 with acute COVID-19. The rearrangement joined TRBV28 to TRBJ1-4, with 7 bases in between that match TRBD1. The source material was PBMCs or T cells enriched from blood (not recorded which). The CDR3 reads as follows: CASHSGDRPNEKLFF. The DNA is TGTGCCAGCCATTCGGGGGACAGACCCAATGAAAAACTGTTTTTT. Where the CDR3 stops, the reference TRBV28 and TRBJ1-4 genes take over; the full variable domain is DVKVTQSSRYLVKRTGEKVFLECVQDMDHENMFWYRQDPGLGLRLIYFSYDVKMKEKGDIPEGYSVSREKKERFSLILESASTNQTSMYLCASHSGDRPNEKLFFGSGTQLSVL.